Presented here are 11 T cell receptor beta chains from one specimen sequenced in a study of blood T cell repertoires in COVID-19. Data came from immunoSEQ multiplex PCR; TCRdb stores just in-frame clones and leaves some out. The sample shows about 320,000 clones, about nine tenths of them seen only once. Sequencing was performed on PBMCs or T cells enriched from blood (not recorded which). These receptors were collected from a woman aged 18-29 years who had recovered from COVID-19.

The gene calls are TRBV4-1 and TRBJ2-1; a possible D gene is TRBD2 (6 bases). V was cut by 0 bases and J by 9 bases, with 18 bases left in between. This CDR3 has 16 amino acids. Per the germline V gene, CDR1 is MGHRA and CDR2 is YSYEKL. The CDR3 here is CASSQDQRRGWGEQFF. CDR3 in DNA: TGCGCCAGCAGCCAAGATCAGAGGCGGGGATGGGGTGAGCAGTTCTTC.

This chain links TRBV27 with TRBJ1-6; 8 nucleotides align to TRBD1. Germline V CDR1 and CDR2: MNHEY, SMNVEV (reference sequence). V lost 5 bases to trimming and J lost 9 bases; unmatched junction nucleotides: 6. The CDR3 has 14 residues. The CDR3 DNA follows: TGTGCCAGCAGTCTCCAGGGGGCGGGTTCACCCCTCCACTTT. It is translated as CASSLQGAGSPLHF.

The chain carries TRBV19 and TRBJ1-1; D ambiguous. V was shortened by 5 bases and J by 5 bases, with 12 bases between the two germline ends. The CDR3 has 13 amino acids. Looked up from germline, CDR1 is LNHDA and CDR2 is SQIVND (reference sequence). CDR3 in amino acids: CASSPGRSTEAFF. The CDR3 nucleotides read TGTGCCAGTAGTCCTGGTAGGAGTACTGAAGCTTTCTTT.

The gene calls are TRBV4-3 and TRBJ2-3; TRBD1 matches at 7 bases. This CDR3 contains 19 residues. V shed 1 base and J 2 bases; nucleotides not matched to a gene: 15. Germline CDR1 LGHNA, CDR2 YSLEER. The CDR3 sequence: CASSQGGTLRDRLTDTQYF. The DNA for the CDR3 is TGCGCCAGCAGCCAAGGGGGAACATTACGGGACAGACTCACAGATACGCAGTATTTT.

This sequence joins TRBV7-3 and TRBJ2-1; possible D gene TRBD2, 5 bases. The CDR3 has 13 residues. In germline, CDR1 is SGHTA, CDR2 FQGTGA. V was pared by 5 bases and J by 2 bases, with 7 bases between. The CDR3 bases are TGTGCCAGCAGCCTCGGGACCTACAATGAGCAGTTCTTC. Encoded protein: CASSLGTYNEQFF.

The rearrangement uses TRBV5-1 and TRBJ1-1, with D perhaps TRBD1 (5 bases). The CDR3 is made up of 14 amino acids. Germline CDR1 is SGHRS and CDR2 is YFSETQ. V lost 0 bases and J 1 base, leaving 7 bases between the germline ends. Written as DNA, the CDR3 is TGCGCCAGCAGCTTGGTACAGGCGAACACTGAAGCTTTCTTT. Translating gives CASSLVQANTEAFF.

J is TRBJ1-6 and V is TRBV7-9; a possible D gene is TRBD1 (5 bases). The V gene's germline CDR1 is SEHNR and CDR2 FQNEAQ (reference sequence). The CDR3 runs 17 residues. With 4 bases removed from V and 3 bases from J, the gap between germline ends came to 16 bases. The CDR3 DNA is TGTGCCAGCAGCTCTCCAGGGTCCCAACACTATAATTCACCCCTCCACTTT. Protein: CASSSPGSQHYNSPLHF. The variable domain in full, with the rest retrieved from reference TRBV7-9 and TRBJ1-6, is DTGVSQNPRHKITKRGQNVTFRCDPISEHNRLYWYRQTLGQGPEFLTYFQNEAQLEKSRLLSDRFSAERPKGSFSTLEIQRTEQGDSAMYLCASSSPGSQHYNSPLHFGNGTRLTVT.

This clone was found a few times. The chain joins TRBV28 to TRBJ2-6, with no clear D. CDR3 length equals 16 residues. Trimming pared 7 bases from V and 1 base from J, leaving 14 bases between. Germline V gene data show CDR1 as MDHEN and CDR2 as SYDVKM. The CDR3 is CASISGGISGANVLTF. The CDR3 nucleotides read TGTGCCAGCATCTCCGGCGGCATTTCTGGGGCCAACGTCCTGACTTTC.

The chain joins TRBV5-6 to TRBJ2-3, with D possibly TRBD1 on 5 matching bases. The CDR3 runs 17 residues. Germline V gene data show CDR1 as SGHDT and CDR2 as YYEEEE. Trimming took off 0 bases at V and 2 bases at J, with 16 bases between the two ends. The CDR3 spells CASSLAWGGAPTDTQYF. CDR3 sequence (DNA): TGTGCCAGCAGCTTGGCCTGGGGTGGGGCGCCCACAGATACGCAGTATTTT. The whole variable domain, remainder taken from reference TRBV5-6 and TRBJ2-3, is DAGVTQSPTHLIKTRGQQVTLRCSPKSGHDTVSWYQQALGQGPQFIFQYYEEEERQRGNFPDRFSGHQFPNYSSELNVNALLLGDSALYLCASSLAWGGAPTDTQYFGPGTRLTVL.

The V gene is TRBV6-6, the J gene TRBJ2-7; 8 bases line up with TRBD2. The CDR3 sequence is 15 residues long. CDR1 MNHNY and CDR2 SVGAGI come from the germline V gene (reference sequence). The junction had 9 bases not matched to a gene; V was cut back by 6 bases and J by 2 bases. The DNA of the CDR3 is TGTGCCAGCAGCTTTTCTGTGACTAGCGCCTACGAGCAGTACTTC. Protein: CASSFSVTSAYEQYF.

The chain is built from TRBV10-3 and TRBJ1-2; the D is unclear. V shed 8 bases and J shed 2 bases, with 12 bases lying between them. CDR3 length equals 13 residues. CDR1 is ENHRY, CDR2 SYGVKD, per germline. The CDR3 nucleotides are TGTGCCATCCGGACGTCGGGGAACTATGGCTACACCTTC. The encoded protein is CAIRTSGNYGYTF.